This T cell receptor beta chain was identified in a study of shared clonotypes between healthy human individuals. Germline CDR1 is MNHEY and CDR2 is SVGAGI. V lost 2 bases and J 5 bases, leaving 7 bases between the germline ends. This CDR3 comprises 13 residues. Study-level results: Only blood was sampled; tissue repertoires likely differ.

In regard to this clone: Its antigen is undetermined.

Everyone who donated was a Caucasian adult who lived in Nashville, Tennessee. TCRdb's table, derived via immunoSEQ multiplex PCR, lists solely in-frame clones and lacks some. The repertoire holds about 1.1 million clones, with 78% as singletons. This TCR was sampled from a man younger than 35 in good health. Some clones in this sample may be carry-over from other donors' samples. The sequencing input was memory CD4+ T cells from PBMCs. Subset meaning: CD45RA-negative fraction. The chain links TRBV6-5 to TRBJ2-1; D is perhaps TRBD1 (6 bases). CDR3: CASSYNRDNEQFF. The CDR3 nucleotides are TGTGCCAGCAGTTACAACAGGGACAATGAGCAGTTCTTC.